These 5 T cell receptor beta chains originate from one sample sequenced in a study of blood T cell repertoires in COVID-19. Some clones are missing from TCRdb's copy, which holds only in-frame ones; the method was immunoSEQ multiplex PCR. The sample lists 150,000 to 200,000 clones; roughly nine tenths were seen once. The specimen sequenced was peripheral blood. These TCRs come from a man between 65 and 85 years old with acute or convalescent COVID-19.

V usage is TRBV30 and J usage is TRBJ1-6, with 7 bases lining up with TRBD1. V gave up 1 base and J gave up 7 bases; unmatched junction bases: 4. Germline V gene lookup returns CDR1 GTSNPN and CDR2 SVGIG (reference sequence). This CDR3 spans 14 amino acids. CDR3 loop: CAWSGRDRNSPLHF. CDR3 in DNA: TGTGCCTGGAGTGGACGGGACAGAAATTCACCCCTCCACTTT.

The chain employs TRBV6-5 and TRBJ1-5; weak D call: TRBD1 (6 bases). The length of the CDR3 is 14 residues. CDR1 is MNHEY, CDR2 SVGAGI, per germline. With 7 bases removed from V and 4 bases from J, the gap between germline ends came to 14 bases. This chain's CDR3 is CASNLGGRNQPQHF. The CDR3 DNA follows: TGTGCCAGCAACCTGGGGGGGCGGAATCAGCCCCAGCATTTT.

The chain carries TRBV19 and TRBJ2-7, with a weak D call TRBD2 (6 bases). The length of the CDR3 is 16 residues. Trimming left V 3 bases short and J 4 bases short, with 19 bases between. Looked up from germline, CDR1 is LNHDA and CDR2 is SQIVND (reference sequence). The CDR3 DNA is TGTGCCAGTAGTATGGGGGGAACTGCGGCACAATACGAGCAGTACTTC. Protein sequence: CASSMGGTAAQYEQYF.

This sequence joins TRBV5-6 and TRBJ1-3, with D unresolved. V lost 5 bases, J lost 2 bases, and 14 bases lay in between. CDR1 SGHDT and CDR2 YYEEEE come from the germline V gene. The CDR3 covers 15 residues. In DNA, the CDR3 is TGTGCCAGCAGGGGTGGACTATCCCCTGGAAACACCATATATTTT. It specifies CASRGGLSPGNTIYF.

The CDR3 protein is CASRVTSGAPHFF. The DNA of the CDR3 is TGTGCCAGCAGGGTGACTAGCGGGGCCCCTCATTTCTTC. This chain joins TRBV6-5 and TRBJ2-1; TRBD2 matches 11 bases. Germline lookup yields CDR1 MNHEY and CDR2 SVGAGI. The CDR3 extends over 13 amino acids. J lost 16 bases, V lost 6 bases, and 11 bases had no gene match.